Presented here are 5 T cell receptor beta chains from one specimen sequenced in a study of blood T cell repertoires in COVID-19. Method: immunoSEQ multiplex PCR; TCRdb's copy keeps in-frame clones and lacks some. The sample contains under 200,000 clones, 60% to 85% of which appear only once. The specimen was peripheral blood. The receptors were sampled from a man between 70 and 80 years old with acute or convalescent COVID-19.

The chain combines TRBV7-9 with TRBJ1-1; D ambiguous. The CDR3 is made up of 12 amino acids. From germline, CDR1 is SEHNR and CDR2 FQNEAQ (reference sequence). The V end lost 7 bases, the J end lost 10 bases, and 16 bases lay between the germline ends. The CDR3 DNA follows: TGTGCCAGCACGGGCTTGTCAACGGGAGCTTTCTTT. Protein sequence: CASTGLSTGAFF.

CDR3 DNA sequence: TGTGCCAGCAGCCAGGACAGGGGAAACACCGGGGAGCTGTTTTTT. It specifies CASSQDRGNTGELFF. The chain uses TRBV5-4 and TRBJ2-2; 9 bases fit TRBD1. V was pared by 4 bases and J by 2 bases, with 3 bases of the junction left unmatched. The CDR3 covers 15 residues. Germline-derived CDR1 and CDR2 are SGHNT and YYREEE (reference sequence).

The chain combines TRBV19 with TRBJ2-7; 7 nucleotides align to TRBD1. Trimming removed 5 bases from V and 6 bases from J; junction bases left unmatched: 7. The CDR3 is 13 amino acids. Germline loops: CDR1 LNHDA, CDR2 SQIVND (reference sequence). This CDR3 is CASSASQGLEQYF. The CDR3 bases are TGTGCCAGTAGTGCGTCACAGGGGCTCGAGCAGTACTTC.

This clone was detected once. The rearrangement joins TRBV5-6 to TRBJ2-1, with 14 bases lining up with TRBD2. This CDR3 has 18 amino acids. V lost 3 bases to trimming and J lost 9 bases; unmatched junction nucleotides: 14. Germline lookup yields CDR1 SGHDT and CDR2 YYEEEE. CDR3 protein: CASSSTSGRAASSFEQFF. The CDR3 DNA follows: TGTGCCAGCAGCTCGACTAGCGGGAGGGCCGCGTCTTCATTTGAGCAGTTCTTC.

The rearrangement uses TRBV2 and TRBJ1-4; tentative D call: TRBD1 (5 bases). This CDR3 has 14 residues. V was clipped by 9 bases and J by 0 bases, with 11 bases between them. CDR1 and CDR2 (germline): SNHLY, FYNNEI. CDR3: CASQGLSTNEKLFF. The CDR3 bases are TGTGCCAGTCAGGGTCTCTCAACTAATGAAAAACTGTTTTTT. Filled out from reference TRBV2 and TRBJ1-4, the complete variable domain reads EPEVTQTPSHQVTQMGQEVILRCVPISNHLYFYWYRQILGQKVEFLVSFYNNEISEKSEIFDDQFSVERPDGSNFTLKIRSTKLEDSAMYFCASQGLSTNEKLFFGSGTQLSVL.